The entry below describes one T cell receptor (beta chain). Its antigen remains unknown. Assay used: immunoSEQ multiplex PCR; TCRdb lists only in-frame clones, some missing. The sample lists approximately 48,000 clones, about nine tenths seen once, with about 5% in the top ten. This record belongs to a study of glioma-infiltrating T cells after dendritic cell vaccination. Looking at the study overall: Glioblastoma patients came from Phase I and II dendritic cell vaccination trials. Dendritic cell vaccine was injected intradermally three times, biweekly.

V gave up 4 bases and J gave up 7 bases; unmatched junction bases: 17. The CDR3 extends over 17 amino acids. Germline V lookup: CDR1 SGHRS, CDR2 YFSETQ. Notes on the study in general: Longer survival after dendritic cell vaccination followed higher pretreatment TIL content.

The time point is: after dendritic cell vaccination, including at tumor progression/relapse. The sequence derives from a human donor with glioblastoma. Sequences were derived from blood, sampled after dendritic cell vaccination. The genes are TRBV5-1 and TRBJ2-1; TRBD2 matches at 7 bases. CDR3 DNA sequence: TGCGCCAGCAGCACCCTACTAGCGTCTTTCAGAGGGAATGAGCAGTTCTTC. Protein: CASSTLLASFRGNEQFF.